This TCR beta chain was found in a study of T cell repertoires in cytomegalovirus infection. Whole-study context: Use of recently identified HLA-C-restricted and well-studied HLA-B-restricted CMV epitopes was part of the study. General study points: People with CMV and the relevant HLA were identified by cumulative public TCR beta family frequency. Clonotype analysis showed dominance of the ex vivo response by HLA-C-restricted CMV-specific TCR beta clonotypes.

V was shortened by 3 bases and J by 0 bases, with 3 bases between the two germline ends. Germline V gene data show CDR1 as SEHNR and CDR2 as FQNEAQ (reference sequence). CDR3 length: 13 amino acids. TCRdb reprocessed the reads with MiXCR, giving one entry per CDR3 protein. The sample has tens of thousands of distinct CDR3 sequences; roughly 20% are singletons. This clonotype was counted a few times. Its antigen is as yet unknown. The sequence was collected from a human donor in good health (CMV status not recorded). Some clones in this sample may be carry-over from other donors' samples. The chain couples TRBV7-9 to TRBJ2-1, with D uncertain. The sequences come from CD8+ T cells from cultured PBMCs, collected from culture after CMV antigen stimulation. The CDR3 spells CASSFTSYNEQFF. The CDR3 DNA follows: TGTGCCAGCAGCTTTACCTCCTACAATGAGCAGTTCTTC. Full variable domain (missing parts from reference TRBV7-9 and TRBJ2-1): DTGVSQNPRHKITKRGQNVTFRCDPISEHNRLYWYRQTLGQGPEFLTYFQNEAQLEKSRLLSDRFSAERPKGSFSTLEIQRTEQGDSAMYLCASSFTSYNEQFFGPGTRLTVL.